A single sample is the source of the 8 T cell receptor beta chains below, sequenced in a study of T cell responses to AZD1222 COVID-19 vaccine. Assay: immunoSEQ multiplex PCR; the TCRdb copy retains only in-frame clones and omits some. The table lists over 150,000 clones, about 83% of them singletons, with over 1% in the top ten. The starting material was peripheral blood, obtained 28 days after the second AZD1222 dose. The receptors were gathered from an adult who received the AZD1222 COVID-19 vaccine.

The chain carries TRBV19 and TRBJ2-1, with a tentative D call TRBD2 (5 bases). The germline V and J ends were trimmed by 4 bases and 15 bases, with 16 bases remaining between them. The germline V gene has CDR1 LNHDA and CDR2 SQIVND (reference sequence). The CDR3 has 12 residues. CDR3 sequence (DNA): TGTGCCAGTAGTAGCCAGACGAGGGATCGGTTCTTC. Translation gives CASSSQTRDRFF.

The chain recombines TRBV29-1 with TRBJ1-1; TRBD1 might be the D (6 bases). The germline CDR1 and CDR2 sequences are SQVTM and ANQGSEA. The CDR3 covers 15 residues. V gave up 2 bases and J gave up 3 bases, with 16 bases separating them. Written as DNA, the CDR3 is TGCAGCGTTGAAACAGGGTACATTCGAGACACTGAAGCTTTCTTT. It translates to CSVETGYIRDTEAFF.

The chain couples TRBV11-3 to TRBJ2-1; 9 nucleotides align to TRBD2. Germline V gene sequence: CDR1 SGHNT, CDR2 YENEEA. CDR3 length: 15 amino acids. The J segment lost 5 bases and the V segment lost 1 base, leaving 3 bases of the junction unmatched. Here the CDR3 DNA reads TGTGCCAGCAGCTTAGCCAGCGGGGGGAACAATGAGCAGTTCTTC. Translating gives CASSLASGGNNEQFF.

This chain uses TRBV4-1 with TRBJ1-2, with 8 nucleotides matching TRBD1. Germline CDR1 reads MGHRA; CDR2 reads YSYEKL. V dropped 1 base and J dropped 4; count of bases not matched to a gene: 5. The CDR3 is made up of 15 amino acids. CDR3 sequence reads: CASSQGPGQAYGYTF. The CDR3 nucleotides are TGCGCCAGCAGCCAAGGACCGGGACAGGCCTATGGCTACACCTTC.

J is TRBJ2-2 and V is TRBV5-6; D perhaps matches TRBD1 (5 bases). V lost 2 bases and J 0 bases, leaving 11 bases between the germline ends. CDR3 length equals 16 residues. The V gene's germline CDR1 is SGHDT and CDR2 YYEEEE. CDR3 in DNA: TGTGCCAGCAGCTTAGACGGACATACGAACACCGGGGAGCTGTTTTTT. It encodes CASSLDGHTNTGELFF.

This chain links TRBV7-9 with TRBJ2-3; D not certain. V was cut by 5 bases and J by 6 bases, with 18 bases left in between. Per the germline V gene, CDR1 is SEHNR and CDR2 is FQNEAQ (reference sequence). CDR3 length: 15 amino acids. CDR3 protein: CASSQDSWSWDTQYF. CDR3 DNA: TGTGCCAGCAGCCAAGACTCCTGGAGCTGGGATACGCAGTATTTT.

The J gene is TRBJ1-6, the V gene TRBV3-1 (or the pseudogene TRBV3-2), with D hard to call. Germline assignment: CDR1 LGHDT and CDR2 YNNKEL (reference sequence). V lost 0 bases and J 13 bases, leaving 10 bases between the germline ends. This CDR3 is 13 amino acids long. DNA for the CDR3: TGTGCCAGCAGCCAAGATCTGTATCTCCCCCTCCACTTT. This codes for CASSQDLYLPLHF.

The chain couples TRBV10-3 to TRBJ1-1, with D maybe TRBD1 (5 bases). The germline CDR1 and CDR2 sequences are ENHRY and SYGVKD. V lost 0 bases and J 1 base, leaving 12 bases between the germline ends. This CDR3 has 16 residues. CDR3 nucleotides: TGTGCCATCAGTGAGTCGATCACAGGAACGAACACTGAAGCTTTCTTT. It specifies CAISESITGTNTEAFF.